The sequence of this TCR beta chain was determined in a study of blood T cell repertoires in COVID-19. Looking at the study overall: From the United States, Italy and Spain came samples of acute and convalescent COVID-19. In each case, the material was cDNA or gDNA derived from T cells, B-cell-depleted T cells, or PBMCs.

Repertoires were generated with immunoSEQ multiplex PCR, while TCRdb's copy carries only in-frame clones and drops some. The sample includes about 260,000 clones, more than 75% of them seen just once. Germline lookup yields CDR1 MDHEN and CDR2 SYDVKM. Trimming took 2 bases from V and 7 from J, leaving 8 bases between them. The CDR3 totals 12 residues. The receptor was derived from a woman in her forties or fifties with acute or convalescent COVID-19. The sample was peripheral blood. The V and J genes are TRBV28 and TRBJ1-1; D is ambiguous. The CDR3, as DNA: TGTGCCAGCAGTTTAAGAGGGTTTGAAGCTTTCTTT. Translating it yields CASSLRGFEAFF.